This T cell receptor beta chain was sequenced in a study of shared clonotypes between healthy human individuals. Produced via immunoSEQ multiplex PCR; TCRdb's table is partial and in-frame only. The table includes about 710,000 clones, around four fifths detected once. Findings and limits, study-wide: Donors were few, which limited the genetic and exposure-history diversity represented.

The germline V gene has CDR1 SGHRS and CDR2 YFSETQ. The CDR3 is made up of 15 amino acids. V was clipped by 1 base and J by 4 bases; unmatched bases: 6. About this clone itself: What it binds is not known.

V gene TRBV5-1 combines with J gene TRBJ2-5; TRBD2 matches 8 bases. Sequencing was carried out using memory CD4+ T cells sorted from blood. The subset here: CD45RA-negative fraction. This receptor was identified in a woman aged 30 to 39 in good health. In DNA, the CDR3 is TGCGCCAGCAGCTTGAGGACGGGAGGGCTAGAGACCCAGTACTTC. Translation gives CASSLRTGGLETQYF.